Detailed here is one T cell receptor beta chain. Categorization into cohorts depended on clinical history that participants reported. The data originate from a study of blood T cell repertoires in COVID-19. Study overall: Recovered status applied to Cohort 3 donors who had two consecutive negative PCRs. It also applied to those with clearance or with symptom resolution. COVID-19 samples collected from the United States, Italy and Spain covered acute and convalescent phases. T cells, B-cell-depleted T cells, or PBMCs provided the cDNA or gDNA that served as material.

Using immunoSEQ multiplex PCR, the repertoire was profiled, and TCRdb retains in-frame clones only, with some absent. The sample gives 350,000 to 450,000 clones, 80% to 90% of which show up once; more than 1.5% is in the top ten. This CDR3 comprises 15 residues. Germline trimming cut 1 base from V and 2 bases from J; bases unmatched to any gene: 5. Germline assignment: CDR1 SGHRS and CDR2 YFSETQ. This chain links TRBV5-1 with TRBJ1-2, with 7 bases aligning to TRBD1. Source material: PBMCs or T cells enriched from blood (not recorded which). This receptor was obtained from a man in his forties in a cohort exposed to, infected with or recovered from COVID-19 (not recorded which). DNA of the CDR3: TGCGCCAGCAGCTTGTACTCACAGGGGAACTATGGCTACACCTTC. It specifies CASSLYSQGNYGYTF.